This TCR beta chain was captured by sequencing in a study of beta chain features in type 1 diabetes. Whole-study results and caveats: Any HLA-type effect on TCRB rearrangement remained unresolved here. Relative to healthy donors, patients appeared to have naive, central memory and Treg TCRB repertoires that were more similar.

Reverse transcribing all isolated RNA meant expressed TCRB transcripts were sequenced. Measured with immunoSEQ multiplex PCR; TCRdb has only the in-frame clones, and not every one. This table has under 300,000 clones, about 26% appearing once. CDR3 length: 15 amino acids. CDR1 is SQVTM and CDR2 is ANQGSEA in the germline V gene. V was pared by 5 bases and J by 0 bases, with 14 bases between. This clone occurred a few times. Its antigen is not known. This receptor was obtained from a man younger than 40 in good health. Material: central memory CD4+ T cells from blood. J is TRBJ1-5 and V is TRBV29-1; D is perhaps TRBD1 (6 bases). The CDR3 is CSVRLGHDSNQPQHF. DNA of the CDR3: TGCAGCGTTCGTCTGGGACACGATAGCAATCAGCCCCAGCATTTT.